This T cell receptor beta chain was documented in a study of blood T cell repertoires in COVID-19. Using immunoSEQ multiplex PCR, the repertoire was profiled, and TCRdb retains in-frame clones only, with some absent. The sample gives 150,000 to 200,000 clones, around nine tenths of which show up once; approximately 0.5% is in the top ten. J lost 6 bases, V lost 0 bases, and 10 bases had no gene match. This CDR3 is 16 amino acids long. Germline V CDR1 and CDR2: SGHRS, YFSETQ. J is TRBJ2-3 and V is TRBV5-1; 7 bases are shared with TRBD1. The TCR sequence derives from a man aged 50 to 59 with acute or convalescent COVID-19. The sample comprised peripheral blood. CDR3 residues: CASSLEFGTDLDTQYF. As DNA, the CDR3 is TGCGCCAGCAGCTTGGAGTTCGGGACAGATTTGGATACGCAGTATTTT.